This is a list of T cell receptor beta chains from one sample in a study of OX40 agonist ivuxolimab in advanced cancers. Data came from immunoSEQ multiplex PCR; TCRdb stores just in-frame clones and leaves some out. The sample has roughly 50,000 clones, around 92% seen once. The sequences come from CD4+ or CD8+ T cells sorted from blood, collected in a trial of the OX40 agonist ivuxolimab. These receptors were collected from an adult with an advanced solid tumor such as melanoma, head and neck, liver or kidney cancer. Each CDR3 is given with its conserved first and last residue.

TRBV14	CASSQKYLVSTDTQYF
TRBV27	CASSLGQTYEQYF
TRBV29-1	CSFSLFRVGNTEAFF
TRBV5-4	CASSLVGQGTDTQYF
TRBV10-3	CAISAGGWDYNEQFF
TRBV20-1	CSARWGAEAFF
TRBV6-5	CASSSDREVSYEQYF
TRBV4-1	CASSLLSGRVTDTQYF
TRBV7-3	CASSFRAGDTGELFF
TRBV7-3	CASSLGAGNTEAFF
TRBV27	CASSLLGANYEQYF
TRBV5-4	CASSLVTGSPPEAFF
TRBV4-1	CASSSLLAGHLNTEAFF
TRBV5-4	CASSLSGQMNTEAFF
TRBV12-5	CASGLGQYNEQFF
TRBV2	CASSEFRKETQYF
TRBV11-3	CASSLTGGVYGYTF
TRBV7-2	CASSGRDLQGQPQHF
TRBV6-5	CASSYDRGDIQYF
TRBV6-5	CASSYSPGAETQYF
TRBV7-2	CASSLSVLANSYEQYF
TRBV9	CASSHRDSSGFYEQYF
TRBV4-2	CASSQVSSGGSNQPQHF
TRBV4-2	CASSLGINQPQHF
TRBV25-1	CASSEYLSNQPQHF